The clone carrying this T cell receptor (beta chain) was seen a few times. Its antigen is currently unknown. Germline-derived CDR1 and CDR2 are ENHRY and SYGVKD. This CDR3 is 14 amino acids long. V was pared by 4 bases and J by 8 bases, with 12 bases between. The data are from a study of beta chain features in type 1 diabetes. Isolated RNA was reverse transcribed in full, so expressed TCRB transcripts were sequenced. Libraries were prepared by immunoSEQ multiplex PCR; TCRdb keeps only in-frame clonotypes and omits some of them. The sample records roughly 700,000 clones, roughly 13% being singletons. Overall study results and limits: Researchers report that Type 1 diabetes patients had moderately but significantly shorter TCRB CDR3s across all four CD4+ subsets.

What was sequenced was naive CD4+ T cells from blood. The TCR comes from a man in his late teens or twenties with type 1 diabetes. This chain links TRBV10-3 with TRBJ1-6; D unresolved. The CDR3 region is CAISGRRSDSPLHF. The CDR3 nucleotides are TGTGCCATCAGTGGCAGGCGGTCGGATTCACCCCTCCACTTT.